This T cell receptor (beta chain) was sequenced for a study of blood T cell repertoires in COVID-19. In the study overall: Samples taken during acute and convalescent COVID-19 were collected in the United States, Italy and Spain. T cells, B-cell-depleted T cells, or PBMCs provided the cDNA or gDNA that served as material.

Clones were read by immunoSEQ multiplex PCR, and TCRdb kept only the in-frame ones, dropping some. The data contain approximately 98,000 clones, over 80% of them singletons. Germline values: CDR1 LNHNV, CDR2 YYDKDF (reference sequence). There are 18 residues in the CDR3. The junction had 14 bases not matched to a gene; V was cut back by 1 base and J by 5 bases. The sample was peripheral blood. The chain recombines TRBV15 with TRBJ2-3, with 8 bases lining up with TRBD2. This receptor was taken from a man of 80 years or more with acute or convalescent COVID-19. CDR3 DNA sequence: TGTGCCACCAGCAGAGCCCCTCCCCAGCGGGAGAGTAAAGATACGCAGTATTTT. This gives the protein CATSRAPPQRESKDTQYF.